The TCR beta chain described here comes from a study of T cells in Graves' hyperthyroidism and ophthalmopathy. Study results and caveats: Among thyroid clonotypes expanded above 0.001, most also appeared in blood.

This clonotype was observed many times. Its antigen is currently unknown. This CDR3 spans 14 amino acids. After removal of 7 bases from V and 7 bases from J, the junction contained 6 bases not matched to a gene. The investigators amplified TCR beta CDR3 regions from RNA transcripts. Using the HTBI primer set, a first-round RT-PCR was run on the TCR CDR3. TCRdb redid the calling of the multiplex PCR reads with MiXCR, one entry per CDR3 protein. The sample gives roughly 200,000 distinct CDR3 sequences, 17% of which show up once; around 48% is in the top ten. Hyperthyroidism in the patients, aged 18 to 65, was newly diagnosed and under 2 months in duration.

This TCR was recovered from a woman aged 45-59 years with Graves' hyperthyroidism. The chain links TRBV12-3 or TRBV12-4 to TRBJ1-4; 10 nucleotides align to TRBD1. The sample comprised blood. The CDR3 here is CASTPTGGLEKLFF. The CDR3 DNA reads TGTGCCAGCACCCCGACAGGGGGCCTTGAAAAACTGTTTTTT.